This entry features one T cell receptor beta chain sequence. Its antigen is not known. Germline assignment: CDR1 MNHEY and CDR2 SVGAGI. CDR3 length: 14 residues. Trimming left V 6 bases short and J 4 bases short, with 10 bases between. The data were obtained in a study of a mutant IDH1 vaccine in newly diagnosed glioma. Study-wide background: Pretreatment consisted of radiotherapy, temozolomide, or both, with most receiving both. Findings and limits, study-wide: Patients mounted vaccine-induced immune responses in approximately 93% of cases.

Specified time point: baseline, week 1 (first vaccination visit). Noted treatment: pre-vaccination baseline after standard-of-care therapy. The repertoire was sequenced with immunoSEQ multiplex PCR; TCRdb's copy has only in-frame clones and lacks some. The data show roughly 21,000 clones, around 85% seen once. This receptor was identified in a man between 40 and 49 years old with glioma. The chain combines TRBV6-5 with TRBJ1-6; D possibly corresponds to TRBD1 (6 bases). This material consisted of PBMCs, taken from a glioma patient treated with radiotherapy, temozolomide or both. The CDR3 region has the DNA TGTGCCAGCAGCCTAGGACAGTATAATTCACCCCTCCACTTT. Translated, it gives CASSLGQYNSPLHF.